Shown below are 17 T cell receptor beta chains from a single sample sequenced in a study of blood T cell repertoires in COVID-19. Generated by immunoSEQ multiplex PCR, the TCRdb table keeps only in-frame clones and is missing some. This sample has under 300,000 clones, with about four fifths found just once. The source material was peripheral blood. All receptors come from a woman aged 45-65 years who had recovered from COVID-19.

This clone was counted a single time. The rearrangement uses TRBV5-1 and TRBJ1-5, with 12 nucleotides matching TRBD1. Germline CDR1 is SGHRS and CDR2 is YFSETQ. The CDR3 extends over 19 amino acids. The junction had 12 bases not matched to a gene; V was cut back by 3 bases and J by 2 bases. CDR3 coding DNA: TGCGCCAGCAGCTGGGACAGGGGGCGAGGGGACTCTGGCAATCAGCCCCAGCATTTT. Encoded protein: CASSWDRGRGDSGNQPQHF.

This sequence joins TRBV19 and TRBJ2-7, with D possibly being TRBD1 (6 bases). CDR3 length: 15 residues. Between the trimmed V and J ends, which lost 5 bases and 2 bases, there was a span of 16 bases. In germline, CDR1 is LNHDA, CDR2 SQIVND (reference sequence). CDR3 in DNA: TGTGCCAGTAGTCCTGCCCAAGGGGACACCTACGAGCAGTACTTC. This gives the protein CASSPAQGDTYEQYF.

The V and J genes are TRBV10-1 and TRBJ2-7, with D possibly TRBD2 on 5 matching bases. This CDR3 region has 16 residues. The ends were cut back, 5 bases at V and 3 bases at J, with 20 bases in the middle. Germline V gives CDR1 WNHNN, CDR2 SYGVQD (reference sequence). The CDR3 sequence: CASSPHLLTRIYEQYF. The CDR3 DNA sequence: TGCGCCAGCAGTCCCCACCTCCTTACTAGAATCTACGAGCAGTACTTC.

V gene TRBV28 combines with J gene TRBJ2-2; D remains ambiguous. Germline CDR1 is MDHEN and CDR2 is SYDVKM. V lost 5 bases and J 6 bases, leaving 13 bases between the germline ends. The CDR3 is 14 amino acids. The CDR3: CASSPFSSAGELFF. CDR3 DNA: TGTGCCAGCAGTCCCTTTTCGTCGGCCGGGGAGCTGTTTTTT.

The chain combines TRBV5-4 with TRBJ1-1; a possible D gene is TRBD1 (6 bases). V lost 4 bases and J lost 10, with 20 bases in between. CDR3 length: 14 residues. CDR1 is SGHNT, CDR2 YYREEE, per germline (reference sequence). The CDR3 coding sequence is TGTGCCAGCAGCCCGTCCGGGGGGCCCCCACGAGCTTTCTTT. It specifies CASSPSGGPPRAFF.

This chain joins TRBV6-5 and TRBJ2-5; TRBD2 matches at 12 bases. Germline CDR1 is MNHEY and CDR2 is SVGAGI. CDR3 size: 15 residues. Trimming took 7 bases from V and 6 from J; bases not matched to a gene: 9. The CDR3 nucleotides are TGTGCCAGCAAGTACCTAGCGGGGGGGCCGAAGACCCAGTACTTC. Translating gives CASKYLAGGPKTQYF.

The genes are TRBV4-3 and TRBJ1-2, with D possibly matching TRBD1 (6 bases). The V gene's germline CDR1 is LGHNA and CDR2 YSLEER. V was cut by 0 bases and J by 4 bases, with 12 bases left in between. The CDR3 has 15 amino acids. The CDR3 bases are TGCGCCAGCAGCCAAGACTTAGGACAGTCCTATGGCTACACCTTC. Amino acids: CASSQDLGQSYGYTF.

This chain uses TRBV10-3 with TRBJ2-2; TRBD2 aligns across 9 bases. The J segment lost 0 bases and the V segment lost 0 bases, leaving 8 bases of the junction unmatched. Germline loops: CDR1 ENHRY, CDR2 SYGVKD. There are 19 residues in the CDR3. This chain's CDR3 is CAISESWREGRTNTGELFF. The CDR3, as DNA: TGTGCCATCAGTGAGTCGTGGCGGGAGGGCCGTACGAACACCGGGGAGCTGTTTTTT.

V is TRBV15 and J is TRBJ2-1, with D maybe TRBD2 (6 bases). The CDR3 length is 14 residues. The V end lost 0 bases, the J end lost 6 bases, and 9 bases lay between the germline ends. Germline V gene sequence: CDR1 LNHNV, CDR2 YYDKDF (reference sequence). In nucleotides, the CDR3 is TGTGCCACCAGCAGAGACTTGGGGGGCAATGAGCAGTTCTTC. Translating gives CATSRDLGGNEQFF.

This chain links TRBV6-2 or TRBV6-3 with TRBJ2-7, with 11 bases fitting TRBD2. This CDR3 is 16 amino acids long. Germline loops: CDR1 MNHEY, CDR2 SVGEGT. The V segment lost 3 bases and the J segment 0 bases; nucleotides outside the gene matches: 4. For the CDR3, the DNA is TGTGCCAGCAGTTATAGCGGGGGGGCCATCTCCTACGAGCAGTACTTC. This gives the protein CASSYSGGAISYEQYF.

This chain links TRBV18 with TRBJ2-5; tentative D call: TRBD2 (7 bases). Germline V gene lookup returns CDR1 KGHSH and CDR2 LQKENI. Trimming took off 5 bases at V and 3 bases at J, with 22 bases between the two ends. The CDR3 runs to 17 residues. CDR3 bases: TGTGCCAGCTCAGCAACTCGAGGGGGGGCAATAAAAGAGACCCAGTACTTC. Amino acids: CASSATRGGAIKETQYF.

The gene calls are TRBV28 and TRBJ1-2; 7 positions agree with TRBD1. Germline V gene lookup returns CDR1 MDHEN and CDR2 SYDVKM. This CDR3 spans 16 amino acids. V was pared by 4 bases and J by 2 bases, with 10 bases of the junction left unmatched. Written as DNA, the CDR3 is TGTGCCAGCAGTTCGCCTTGGGCAGGGGGGAACTATGGCTACACCTTC. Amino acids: CASSSPWAGGNYGYTF.

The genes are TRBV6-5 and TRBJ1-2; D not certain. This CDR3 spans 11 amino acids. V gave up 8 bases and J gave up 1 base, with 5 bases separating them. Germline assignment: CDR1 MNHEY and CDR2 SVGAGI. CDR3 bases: TGTGCCAGCTCAGTTAACTATGGCTACACCTTC. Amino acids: CASSVNYGYTF.

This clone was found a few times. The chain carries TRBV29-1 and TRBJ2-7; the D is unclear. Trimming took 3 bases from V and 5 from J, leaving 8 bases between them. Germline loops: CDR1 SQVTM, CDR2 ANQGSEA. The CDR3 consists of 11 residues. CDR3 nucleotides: TGCAGCGTTGATCATAGCCACGAGCAGTACTTC. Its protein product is CSVDHSHEQYF.

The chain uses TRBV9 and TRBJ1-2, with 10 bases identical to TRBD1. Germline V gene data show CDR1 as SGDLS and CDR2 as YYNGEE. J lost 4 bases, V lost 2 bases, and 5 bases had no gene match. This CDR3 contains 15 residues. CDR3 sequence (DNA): TGTGCCAGCAGCGTCCGGGACAGGGGAGGCTATGGCTACACCTTC. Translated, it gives CASSVRDRGGYGYTF.

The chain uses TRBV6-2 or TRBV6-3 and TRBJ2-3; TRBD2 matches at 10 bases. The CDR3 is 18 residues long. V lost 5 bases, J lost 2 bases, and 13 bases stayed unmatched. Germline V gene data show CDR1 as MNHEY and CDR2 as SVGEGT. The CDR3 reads CASSTGTSEGPNTDTQYF. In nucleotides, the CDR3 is TGTGCCAGCAGTACCGGGACTAGCGAAGGGCCCAACACAGATACGCAGTATTTT.

The CDR3 is CASSAGAAGSGYEQYF. CDR3 bases: TGTGCCAGCAGCGCCGGGGCAGCGGGATCCGGATACGAGCAGTACTTC. V is TRBV9 and J is TRBJ2-7; 7 bases align to TRBD2. CDR1 and CDR2 from the germline V gene are SGDLS and YYNGEE. Trimming took 3 bases from V and 4 from J; bases not matched to a gene: 13. This CDR3 has 16 residues.